This TCR beta chain comes out of a study of CD4 T cells in relation to SARS-CoV-2 and coronaviruses. The overall study: The HLA restriction of the shared crossreactive spike epitopes was mapped. Study-wide results and limits: The assay detects memory recall responses, not culture-primed primary responses. This crossreactivity analysis covered spike protein alone, no other viral proteins. Crossreactive clones expanded significantly less to SARS-CoV-2 than monoreactive clones.

TCRdb's copy holds only in-frame clones and misses some; the assay was immunoSEQ multiplex PCR. The table records some 64,000 clones, approximately 94% of them present only once. The unexposed donors gave CD4+ T cells in about 2010-2019, prior to COVID-19. Turning to this clone: Antigen specificity is unknown.

Germline trimming cut 5 bases from V and 0 bases from J; bases unmatched to any gene: 11. Germline values: CDR1 SNHLY, CDR2 FYNNEI. The CDR3 loop spans 19 amino acids. The source is a human donor in good health. The chain uses TRBV2 and TRBJ2-6, with 9 bases fitting TRBD1. The sample comprised naive CD4+ T cells from PBMCs. Subset specified: naive CD4+ T cells isolated by negative enrichment. The CDR3 region is CASSRAQGQGTSGANVLTF. The CDR3 DNA is TGTGCCAGCAGTCGTGCCCAGGGACAGGGAACCTCTGGGGCCAACGTCCTGACTTTC.